The clone carrying this T cell receptor beta chain was counted only a few times. The antigen remains unidentified. Assay used: immunoSEQ multiplex PCR; TCRdb lists only in-frame clones, some missing. The sample has 130,000 or so clones; over 75% are singletons. This entry is derived from a study of T cell responses to AZD1222 COVID-19 vaccine. The germline CDR1 and CDR2 sequences are MNHEY and SVGEGT. CDR3 length: 15 amino acids. V dropped 5 bases and J dropped 0 bases, with 11 bases sitting between them. Study-wide results and caveats: Researchers took repertoire samples only after the peak T cell response had come. Increases in Spike-specific TCR breadth and depth were seen after two AZD1222 doses. Donor demographics were predominantly white British with a female majority; clonal diversity may be underestimated. Targeting of unmutated variant regions was reportedly seen in nearly half of spike-specific TCRs.

The sample was peripheral blood, taken on day 0 of AZD1222 vaccination. This TCR was recovered from an adult in good health. The J gene is TRBJ1-5, the V gene TRBV6-2 or TRBV6-3; D is ambiguous. The CDR3 DNA sequence: TGTGCCAGCAGTGCTCAAATTATTAGCAATCAGCCCCAGCATTTT. Translated: CASSAQIISNQPQHF.